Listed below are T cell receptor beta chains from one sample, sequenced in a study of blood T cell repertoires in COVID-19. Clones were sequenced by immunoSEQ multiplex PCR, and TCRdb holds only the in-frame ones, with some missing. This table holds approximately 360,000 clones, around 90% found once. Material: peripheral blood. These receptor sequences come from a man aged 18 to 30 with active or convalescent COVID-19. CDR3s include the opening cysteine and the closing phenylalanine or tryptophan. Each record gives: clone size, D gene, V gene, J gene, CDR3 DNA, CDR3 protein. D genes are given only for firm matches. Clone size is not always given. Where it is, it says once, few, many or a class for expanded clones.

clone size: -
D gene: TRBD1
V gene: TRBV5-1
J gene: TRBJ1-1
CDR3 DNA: TGCGCCAGCAGCTTAACGACAGGGAAGAACACTGAAGCTTTCTTT
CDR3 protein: CASSLTTGKNTEAFF

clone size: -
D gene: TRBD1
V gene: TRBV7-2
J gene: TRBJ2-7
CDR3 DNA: TGTGCCAGCAGCTCAAGACAGGGGGCCTTCTACGAGCAGTACTTC
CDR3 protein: CASSSRQGAFYEQYF

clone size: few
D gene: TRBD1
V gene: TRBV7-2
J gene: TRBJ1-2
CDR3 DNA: TGTGCCAGCAGCTTAGTTACAGGGGGCGATGGCTACACCTTC
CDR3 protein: CASSLVTGGDGYTF

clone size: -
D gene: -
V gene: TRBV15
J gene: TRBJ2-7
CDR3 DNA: TGTGCCACCAGCAGAGAGGGCCATACCTACGAGCAGTACTTC
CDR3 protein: CATSREGHTYEQYF

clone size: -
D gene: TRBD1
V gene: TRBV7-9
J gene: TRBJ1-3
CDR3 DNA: TGTGCCAGCAGCTTAGCCCGACAGGGGGAAGACACCATATATTTT
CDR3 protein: CASSLARQGEDTIYF

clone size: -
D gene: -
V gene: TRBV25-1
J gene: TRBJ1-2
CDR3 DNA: TGTGCCAGCAGCCCTTATGGCTACACCTTC
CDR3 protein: CASSPYGYTF

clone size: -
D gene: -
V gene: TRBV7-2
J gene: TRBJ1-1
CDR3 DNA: TGTGCCAGCAGCTTAGACTACAGGGCGAACACTGAAGCTTTCTTT
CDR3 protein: CASSLDYRANTEAFF

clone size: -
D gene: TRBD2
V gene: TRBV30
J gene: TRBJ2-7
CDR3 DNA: TGTGCCTGGAGTCCGACTAGCGGAAGTTACGAGCAGTACTTC
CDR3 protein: CAWSPTSGSYEQYF

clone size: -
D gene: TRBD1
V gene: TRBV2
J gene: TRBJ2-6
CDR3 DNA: TGTGCCAGCTATGGACAGGGCCGGGCCAACGTGCTGACTTTC
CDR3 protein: CASYGQGRANVLTF

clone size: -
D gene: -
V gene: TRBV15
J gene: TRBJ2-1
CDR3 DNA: TGTGCCACCAGCAGGGTAGACGGGTATTACAATGAGCAGTTCTTC
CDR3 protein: CATSRVDGYYNEQFF

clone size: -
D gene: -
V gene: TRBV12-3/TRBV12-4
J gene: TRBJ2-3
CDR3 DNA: TGTGCCAGCAGTATCCGCCCGGCAGATACGCAGTATTTT
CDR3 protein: CASSIRPADTQYF

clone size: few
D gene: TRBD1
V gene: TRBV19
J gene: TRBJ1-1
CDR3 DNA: TGTGCCAGCAACCTGGACAGGGGGCTTATTACTTTCTTT
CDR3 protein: CASNLDRGLITFF

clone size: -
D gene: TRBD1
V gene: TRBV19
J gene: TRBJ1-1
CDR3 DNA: TGTGCCAGTAGTACCCGGACAGGGACTGAAGCTTTCTTT
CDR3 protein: CASSTRTGTEAFF

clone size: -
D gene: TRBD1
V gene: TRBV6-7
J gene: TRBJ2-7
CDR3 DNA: TGTGCCAGCAGTTGGGGACAGGTATATTCCCACGAGCAGTACTTC
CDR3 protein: CASSWGQVYSHEQYF

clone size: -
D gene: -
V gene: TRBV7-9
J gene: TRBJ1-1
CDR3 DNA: TGTGCCAGCAGCCGACTCCCTGCCATTGAAGCTTTCTTT
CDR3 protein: CASSRLPAIEAFF

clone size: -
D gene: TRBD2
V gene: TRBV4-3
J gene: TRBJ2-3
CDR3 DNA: TGCGCCAGCAGCCAAGAACGACTAGCGGGGCTGGCGCAGTATTTT
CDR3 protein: CASSQERLAGLAQYF

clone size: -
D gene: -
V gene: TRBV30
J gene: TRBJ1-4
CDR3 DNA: TGTGCCTGGAGTACTCCCGAGGGGGCTAATGAAAAACTGTTTTTT
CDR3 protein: CAWSTPEGANEKLFF

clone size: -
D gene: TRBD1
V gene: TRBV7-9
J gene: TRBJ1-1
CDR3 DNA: TGTGCCAGCAGCTCTCAGGGGGCGCAGACTGAAGCTTTCTTT
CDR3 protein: CASSSQGAQTEAFF

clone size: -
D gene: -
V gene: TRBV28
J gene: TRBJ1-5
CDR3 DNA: TGTGCCAGCAGTTTTTATTCGTACCTACAGGGTGGCAATCAGCCCCAGCATTTT
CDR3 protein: CASSFYSYLQGGNQPQHF

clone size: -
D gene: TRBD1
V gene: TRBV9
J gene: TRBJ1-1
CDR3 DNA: TGTGCCAGCAGCCCAAACAGGGGTATGAACACTGAAGCTTTCTTT
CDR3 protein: CASSPNRGMNTEAFF

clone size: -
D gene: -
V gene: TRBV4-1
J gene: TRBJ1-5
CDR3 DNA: TGCGCCAGCAGCCAAGATATGGCGGAGACGAATCAGCCCCAGCATTTT
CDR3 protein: CASSQDMAETNQPQHF

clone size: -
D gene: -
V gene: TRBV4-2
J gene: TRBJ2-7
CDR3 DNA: TGTGCCAGCAGCCAAGTTATGGCGGACGAGCAGTACTTC
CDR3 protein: CASSQVMADEQYF

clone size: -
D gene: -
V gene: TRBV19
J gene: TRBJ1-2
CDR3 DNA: TGTGCCAGTAGTATTTCGGGTGGATTCGTGGGTATCTATGGCTACACCTTC
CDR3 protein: CASSISGGFVGIYGYTF

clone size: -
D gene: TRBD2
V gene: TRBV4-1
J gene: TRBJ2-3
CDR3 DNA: TGCGCCAGCAGCCAATGGGGGACTAGCGGCCAGGGAGATACGCAGTATTTT
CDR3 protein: CASSQWGTSGQGDTQYF

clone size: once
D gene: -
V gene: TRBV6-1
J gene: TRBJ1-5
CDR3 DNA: TGTGCCAGCAGTCTCAGGGAGGGTAGCAATCAGCCCCAGCATTTT
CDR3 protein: CASSLREGSNQPQHF

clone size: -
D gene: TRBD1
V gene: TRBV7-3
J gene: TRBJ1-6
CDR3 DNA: TGTGCCAGCAGCCAACGACAGGGTACGAGCTCCTATAATTCACCCCTCCACTTT
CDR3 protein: CASSQRQGTSSYNSPLHF

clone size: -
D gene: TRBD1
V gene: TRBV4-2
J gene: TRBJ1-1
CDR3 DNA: TGTGCCAGCAGCCAAGTGGACAGGGGGCTTCACACTGAAGCTTTCTTT
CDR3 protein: CASSQVDRGLHTEAFF

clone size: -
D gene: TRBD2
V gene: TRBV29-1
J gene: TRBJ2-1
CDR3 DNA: TGCAGCGTAGTGGGACTAGCGGGAGAAAATGAGCAGTTCTTC
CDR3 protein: CSVVGLAGENEQFF